This TCR beta chain was found in a study of control samples from healthy donors and cancer patients. Germline V gene sequence: CDR1 SGHTA, CDR2 FQGTGA. Trimming removed 4 bases from V and 4 bases from J; junction bases left unmatched: 7. The CDR3 is made up of 15 amino acids. This table comes from immunoSEQ multiplex PCR, and its TCRdb copy is limited to in-frame clones, with some not included. The top ten clones hold 3.5% to 4.5% of a sample with 50,000 to 70,000 clones, approximately 85% of them seen once. Specimen: blood. The chain recombines TRBV7-3 with TRBJ2-3, with 8 bases that match TRBD2. The clonotype originates from a man aged 50 to 59 in good health. CDR3 bases: TGTGCCAGCAGCTCCAGCGGGAGTATCGCAGATACGCAGTATTTT. This gives the protein CASSSSGSIADTQYF.